Listed below are T cell receptor beta chains from one sample, sequenced in a study of OX40 agonist ivuxolimab in advanced cancers. Only in-frame clones appear in the TCRdb table, and some are missing; sequencing was by immunoSEQ multiplex PCR. The table includes 60,000 to 65,000 clones, approximately 84% detected once. Material: CD4+ or CD8+ T cells sorted from blood, obtained in a trial of the OX40 agonist ivuxolimab. These receptor sequences come from an adult with an advanced solid tumor such as melanoma, head and neck, liver or kidney cancer. The CDR3 runs from the conserved cysteine through the conserved F or W. A D gene is named only where the DNA matches it firmly. Some rows mark clone size as missing; the rest say once, few, many or name a class of expanded clone.

cdr3_aa,cdr3_nt,clone_size,d_call,cdr3_length,j_call,v_call
CASSYATGVNQPQHF,TGTGCCAGCAGTTATGCGACAGGGGTAAATCAGCCCCAGCATTTT,-,TRBD1,15,TRBJ1-5,TRBV28
CASSNGHLNEQYF,TGTGCCAGCAGCAACGGACATTTAAACGAGCAGTACTTC,-,-,13,TRBJ2-7,TRBV14
CAISGRETYGYTF,TGTGCCATCAGTGGTCGGGAGACCTATGGCTACACCTTC,few,-,13,TRBJ1-2,TRBV10-3
CASRQGLAGGPIDEQFF,TGCGCCAGCAGACAAGGACTAGCGGGAGGGCCTATCGATGAGCAGTTCTTC,-,TRBD2,17,TRBJ2-1,TRBV5-1
CASSLLRNTEAFF,TGTGCCAGCAGCTTGCTCAGGAACACTGAAGCTTTCTTT,-,-,13,TRBJ1-1,TRBV5-4
CASSVAAGMAGELFF,TGTGCCAGCAGCGTAGCCGCGGGGATGGCCGGGGAGCTGTTTTTT,-,-,15,TRBJ2-2,TRBV9
CASSLNPLEDREDGYTF,TGTGCCAGCAGCTTAAATCCCCTCGAGGACAGGGAAGATGGCTACACCTTC,-,TRBD1,17,TRBJ1-2,TRBV7-9
CASSSRDASYEQYF,TGTGCCAGCAGCTCCCGGGACGCAAGCTACGAGCAGTACTTC,-,-,14,TRBJ2-7,TRBV5-6
CSGGTGITGELFF,TGCAGCGGCGGGACAGGGATCACCGGGGAGCTGTTTTTT,few,TRBD1,13,TRBJ2-2,TRBV29-1
CASRPLWGDRGKNTEAFF,TGTGCCAGCAGACCCCTGTGGGGCGACAGGGGCAAGAACACTGAAGCTTTCTTT,-,-,18,TRBJ1-1,TRBV21-1